This is a list of T cell receptor beta chains from one sample in a study of CD8 T cells in Susac syndrome. TCRdb recomputed calls from the immunoSEQ multiplex PCR reads with MiXCR, one row per CDR3 protein. The table shows some 150,000 distinct CDR3 sequences, with 90% to 95% occurring only once. The sequenced material came from CD4+ T cells from PBMCs. The receptor source for this set is a human donor with Susac syndrome. Both conserved end residues are part of each CDR3. The order of the fields is clone size, D gene, V gene, J gene, CDR3 DNA, CDR3 protein. D genes are given only for firm matches. Not every row has a clone size; where given, it reads once, few, many or a size class.

clone_size: .; d_call: .; v_call: TRBV27; j_call: TRBJ2-7; cdr3_nt: TGTGCCAGCAGTTTAAGTCTGAGCTCCTACGAGCAGTACTTC; cdr3_aa: CASSLSLSSYEQYF
clone_size: .; d_call: TRBD2; v_call: TRBV6-5; j_call: TRBJ2-1; cdr3_nt: TGTGCCAGCAGTCCCCGGCTAGCGGGGTTCGATGAGCAGTTCTTC; cdr3_aa: CASSPRLAGFDEQFF
clone_size: .; d_call: TRBD1; v_call: TRBV9; j_call: TRBJ2-1; cdr3_nt: TGTGCCAGCAGCGAGACAGGGAGAGACAATGAGCAGTTCTTC; cdr3_aa: CASSETGRDNEQFF
clone_size: .; d_call: TRBD2; v_call: TRBV18; j_call: TRBJ2-3; cdr3_nt: TGTGCCAGCTCACCACTAGGCATTGAGCGGGGCACACAGTATTTT; cdr3_aa: CASSPLGIERGTQYF
clone_size: .; d_call: .; v_call: TRBV29-1; j_call: TRBJ2-7; cdr3_nt: TGCAGCGTTGAATCACGATTGGTTAGGACCGAGCAGTACTTC; cdr3_aa: CSVESRLVRTEQYF
clone_size: .; d_call: .; v_call: TRBV15; j_call: TRBJ1-2; cdr3_nt: TGTGCCACCAGCAGAGAATACGGGATCTATGGCTACACCTTC; cdr3_aa: CATSREYGIYGYTF
clone_size: .; d_call: .; v_call: TRBV20-1; j_call: TRBJ2-5; cdr3_nt: TGCAGTGCGGGGGCTAGCGGAGAGACCCAGTACTTC; cdr3_aa: CSAGASGETQYF
clone_size: .; d_call: .; v_call: TRBV29-1; j_call: TRBJ2-1; cdr3_nt: TGCAGCGTTGGGAGGGAGGATGAGCAGTTCTTC; cdr3_aa: CSVGREDEQFF
clone_size: .; d_call: .; v_call: TRBV29-1; j_call: TRBJ2-3; cdr3_nt: TGCAGCGTTGTACTGGGAATAGGCACAGATACGCAGTATTTT; cdr3_aa: CSVVLGIGTDTQYF
clone_size: .; d_call: .; v_call: TRBV2; j_call: TRBJ1-4; cdr3_nt: TGTGCCACCCGCCAGGAAACACCTGAAAAACTGTTTTTT; cdr3_aa: CATRQETPEKLFF
clone_size: .; d_call: .; v_call: TRBV3-1; j_call: TRBJ2-3; cdr3_nt: TGTGCCAGCAGCCTTCGGGACTGGTACACAGATACGCAGTATTTT; cdr3_aa: CASSLRDWYTDTQYF
clone_size: .; d_call: .; v_call: TRBV29-1; j_call: TRBJ2-7; cdr3_nt: TGCAGCGTTGCAGTCAGCTACGAGCAGTACTTC; cdr3_aa: CSVAVSYEQYF
clone_size: .; d_call: .; v_call: TRBV29-1; j_call: TRBJ2-7; cdr3_nt: TGCAGCGCCGTTCCGGGGCGCGACGAGCAGTACTTC; cdr3_aa: CSAVPGRDEQYF
clone_size: .; d_call: .; v_call: TRBV15; j_call: TRBJ1-1; cdr3_nt: TGTGCCACCAGCAGAGAGTACAGGCCCGACACTGAAGCTTTCTTT; cdr3_aa: CATSREYRPDTEAFF
clone_size: .; d_call: .; v_call: TRBV12-3/TRBV12-4; j_call: TRBJ2-7; cdr3_nt: TGTGCCAGCAGTACAGGGAGCTCCTACGAGCAGTACTTC; cdr3_aa: CASSTGSSYEQYF
clone_size: .; d_call: .; v_call: TRBV29-1; j_call: TRBJ1-2; cdr3_nt: TGCAGCGTTGAACTCCGGTATGGCTACACCTTC; cdr3_aa: CSVELRYGYTF
clone_size: .; d_call: TRBD2; v_call: TRBV12-5; j_call: TRBJ2-3; cdr3_nt: TGTGCTAGTGGCTCGAGCGGGGAGGGCACAGATACGCAGTATTTT; cdr3_aa: CASGSSGEGTDTQYF
clone_size: .; d_call: .; v_call: TRBV6-2/TRBV6-3; j_call: TRBJ1-2; cdr3_nt: TGTGCCAGCAGTTATCGCGCCGACAGTAACTATGGCTACACCTTC; cdr3_aa: CASSYRADSNYGYTF
clone_size: .; d_call: .; v_call: TRBV14; j_call: TRBJ1-6; cdr3_nt: TGTGCCAGCAGCCAACTGAGGGATTGGTCACCCCTCCACTTT; cdr3_aa: CASSQLRDWSPLHF
clone_size: .; d_call: .; v_call: TRBV27; j_call: TRBJ2-3; cdr3_nt: TGTGCCAGCCAGGTGTCCCTTGTGGATACGCAGTATTTT; cdr3_aa: CASQVSLVDTQYF
clone_size: .; d_call: .; v_call: TRBV7-3; j_call: TRBJ2-1; cdr3_nt: TGTGCCAGCAGTCATTATTCCTACAATGAGCAGTTCTTC; cdr3_aa: CASSHYSYNEQFF
clone_size: .; d_call: .; v_call: TRBV20-1; j_call: TRBJ2-5; cdr3_nt: TGCAGTGCTAGAGGACAACTAGGGACCCAGTACTTC; cdr3_aa: CSARGQLGTQYF
clone_size: .; d_call: .; v_call: TRBV18; j_call: TRBJ1-1; cdr3_nt: TGTGCCAGCTCACCACAAGGACCGGCGGGTACTGAAGCTTTCTTT; cdr3_aa: CASSPQGPAGTEAFF
clone_size: .; d_call: .; v_call: TRBV6-1; j_call: TRBJ2-1; cdr3_nt: TGTGCCAGCAGACCAAGTGGGGGGACAGTCAGCTACAATGAGCAGTTCTTC; cdr3_aa: CASRPSGGTVSYNEQFF
clone_size: .; d_call: TRBD2; v_call: TRBV20-1; j_call: TRBJ2-2; cdr3_nt: TGCAGTGCTAGTGGCGGGCTAGCGGCCACCGGGGAGCTGTTTTTT; cdr3_aa: CSASGGLAATGELFF
clone_size: .; d_call: TRBD1; v_call: TRBV29-1; j_call: TRBJ2-5; cdr3_nt: TGCAGCGTTGCACTCCGGAGACAGGGTGAGACCCAGTACTTC; cdr3_aa: CSVALRRQGETQYF
clone_size: .; d_call: .; v_call: TRBV18; j_call: TRBJ2-5; cdr3_nt: TGTGCCAGCTCACCACCGGTGGGGTCAGAGACCCAGTACTTC; cdr3_aa: CASSPPVGSETQYF
clone_size: .; d_call: .; v_call: TRBV7-2; j_call: TRBJ2-7; cdr3_nt: TGTGCCAGCAGGAGACCGGGACCTGCGGGCTACGAGCAGTACTTC; cdr3_aa: CASRRPGPAGYEQYF
clone_size: .; d_call: TRBD1; v_call: TRBV4-1; j_call: TRBJ2-4; cdr3_nt: TGCGCCAGCAGCTCCCAGGGGGACATTCAGTACTTC; cdr3_aa: CASSSQGDIQYF
clone_size: .; d_call: TRBD1; v_call: TRBV20-1; j_call: TRBJ1-3; cdr3_nt: TGCAGTGCTAGAGATGGAGACAGGGGCACCATATATTTT; cdr3_aa: CSARDGDRGTIYF
clone_size: .; d_call: TRBD2; v_call: TRBV14; j_call: TRBJ2-1; cdr3_nt: TGTGCCAGCAGCAAACTATCCCGCCCCAGCGGGGGAAAGTTCTTC; cdr3_aa: CASSKLSRPSGGKFF
clone_size: few; d_call: .; v_call: TRBV7-8; j_call: TRBJ2-7; cdr3_nt: TGTGCCAGCAGTCAGGACCGGACCTACGAGCAGTACTTC; cdr3_aa: CASSQDRTYEQYF
clone_size: .; d_call: .; v_call: TRBV18; j_call: TRBJ1-4; cdr3_nt: TGTGCCGACTCACCGATCCCAGGGGATGGCGAAAAACTGTTTTTT; cdr3_aa: CADSPIPGDGEKLFF
clone_size: .; d_call: .; v_call: TRBV20-1; j_call: TRBJ2-1; cdr3_nt: TGCAGTGCTAGAGGCGGAAGGGTGTGGGAGCAGTTCTTC; cdr3_aa: CSARGGRVWEQFF
clone_size: once; d_call: .; v_call: TRBV4-1; j_call: TRBJ1-6; cdr3_nt: TGCGCCAGCAGCCAAGCCGGACCCCGAAGCTCCTATAATTCACCCCTCCACTTT; cdr3_aa: CASSQAGPRSSYNSPLHF
clone_size: .; d_call: TRBD1; v_call: TRBV5-1; j_call: TRBJ1-1; cdr3_nt: TGCGCCAGCAGCTTGGGAACAGGGGGGGTGGACACTGAAGCTTTCTTT; cdr3_aa: CASSLGTGGVDTEAFF
clone_size: .; d_call: TRBD1; v_call: TRBV20-1; j_call: TRBJ1-2; cdr3_nt: TGCAGTGCTTCAGGAGGGGGCGCTGGGTATGGCTACACCTTC; cdr3_aa: CSASGGGAGYGYTF
clone_size: .; d_call: .; v_call: TRBV20-1; j_call: TRBJ1-2; cdr3_nt: TGCAGTGCTAGAGACAGGGTAATCTATGGCTACACCTTC; cdr3_aa: CSARDRVIYGYTF
clone_size: .; d_call: .; v_call: TRBV7-9; j_call: TRBJ1-4; cdr3_nt: TGTGCCAGCAGCTCCAGGTTAACTAATGAAAAACTGTTTTTT; cdr3_aa: CASSSRLTNEKLFF
clone_size: .; d_call: .; v_call: TRBV5-1; j_call: TRBJ1-1; cdr3_nt: TGCGCCAGCAGCTTGACGACATTGAACACTGAAGCTTTCTTT; cdr3_aa: CASSLTTLNTEAFF
clone_size: .; d_call: .; v_call: TRBV29-1; j_call: TRBJ2-6; cdr3_nt: TGCAGCGTTGCCCGAGGGGGGTCTGGGGCCAACGTCCTGACTTTC; cdr3_aa: CSVARGGSGANVLTF